These 8 T cell receptor beta chains were sequenced from one sample in a study of T cells in localized non-small cell lung cancer. The assay was immunoSEQ multiplex PCR, and TCRdb's table has in-frame clones only and misses some. The data show around 29,000 clones, with more than 75% seen just once and approximately 13% held by the top ten. This specimen consisted of peripheral blood, obtained before any cancer treatment. The receptors come from a female donor aged 60 or older with stage III squamous cell lung carcinoma.

CDR3: CASSRDPGNEQYF. CDR3 nucleotides: TGCGCCAGCAGCCGAGACCCGGGGAACGAGCAGTACTTC. The chain carries TRBV5-1 and TRBJ2-7, with D possibly matching TRBD2 (5 bases). V was shortened by 4 bases and J by 5 bases, with 13 bases between the two germline ends. The CDR3 length is 13 residues. Germline CDR1 reads SGHRS; CDR2 reads YFSETQ.

This clone was observed a single time. This sequence joins TRBV10-3 and TRBJ1-1; the match to TRBD1 covers 8 bases. J was trimmed by 1 base and V by 5 bases; bases with no gene match: 3. The CDR3 runs 14 residues. From germline, CDR1 is ENHRY and CDR2 SYGVKD. CDR3 loop: CAISRGQGNTEAFF. The DNA for the CDR3 is TGTGCCATCAGTCGTGGACAGGGGAACACTGAAGCTTTCTTT.

The V gene is TRBV29-1, the J gene TRBJ2-5; TRBD2 matches 8 bases. The J call may be mistaken, given a closer DNA end match to TRBJ2-7. Germline loops: CDR1 SQVTM, CDR2 ANQGSEA. This CDR3 contains 14 residues. CDR3: CSVATSGRSYEQYF. DNA for the CDR3: TGCAGCGTGGCAACTAGCGGACGCTCCTACGAGCAGTACTTC.

This chain links TRBV6-5 with TRBJ1-5, with TRBD1 identical over 11 bases. This CDR3 region has 15 residues. Trimming removed 5 bases from V and 4 bases from J; junction bases left unmatched: 4. Germline CDR1 is MNHEY and CDR2 is SVGAGI. The CDR3 reads CASSRGTGGNQPQHF. The CDR3 bases are TGTGCCAGCAGTCGGGGGACAGGGGGGAATCAGCCCCAGCATTTT.

The chain uses TRBV28 and TRBJ2-1, with 10 bases aligning to TRBD2. The CDR3 is 15 amino acids. The germline V gene has CDR1 MDHEN and CDR2 SYDVKM. V was clipped by 2 bases and J by 7 bases; unmatched bases: 5. The CDR3 reads CASSLGMTSGNEQFF. The CDR3 DNA reads as TGTGCCAGCAGTTTAGGGATGACTAGCGGGAATGAGCAGTTCTTC.

This chain uses TRBV28 with TRBJ2-7, with TRBD2 matching 8 bases. The CDR3 loop spans 16 amino acids. Germline V gene data show CDR1 as MDHEN and CDR2 as SYDVKM. J lost 6 bases, V lost 4 bases, and 14 bases had no gene match. CDR3 in amino acids: CASSSSLGGRWSEQYF. DNA of the CDR3: TGTGCCAGCAGTTCCTCTCTGGGCGGGAGGTGGAGCGAGCAGTACTTC.

The rearrangement uses TRBV6-5 and TRBJ2-3; D might be TRBD1 (5 bases). Trimming stripped 6 bases from V and 5 bases from J, with 12 bases between. CDR1 is MNHEY, CDR2 SVGAGI, per germline. CDR3 length: 13 amino acids. DNA for the CDR3: TGTGCCAGCAGGGGGCAGGCGAGAGATACGCAGTATTTT. It is translated as CASRGQARDTQYF.

This rearrangement joins TRBV5-1 to TRBJ2-1; D may be TRBD2 (6 bases). The length of the CDR3 is 12 residues. V shed 0 bases and J shed 10 bases, with 8 bases lying between them. Germline CDR1 and CDR2: SGHRS and YFSETQ. CDR3 in amino acids: CASSLVAGEQFF. For the CDR3, the DNA is TGCGCCAGCAGCTTGGTCGCGGGGGAGCAGTTCTTC.